A selection of T cell receptor beta chains follows, all from one sample in a study of T-cell reconstitution after alpha-beta-depleted transplantation in children. TCRdb re-analysed the PCR reads in MiXCR, keeping a single row per CDR3 protein. The table includes 250,000 to 350,000 distinct CDR3 sequences, over 20% detected once. The source material was PBMCs, mostly from graft donor cells, sampled 180 days after TCRalphabeta/CD19-depleted stem cell transplant. These receptors originate from a male patient younger than 18 who had a stem cell transplant for acute lymphoblastic leukemia, so the T cells may come from the graft donor. Both conserved end residues are trimmed from each CDR3.

length: 14
J: TRBJ1-6
V: TRBV4-2
CDR3: ASSQVTGTGLSPLH

length: 13
J: TRBJ1-2
V: TRBV20-1
CDR3: SARARALRSYGYT

length: 12
J: TRBJ2-5
V: TRBV5-6
CDR3: ASSGQEDGETQY

length: 12
J: TRBJ2-1
V: TRBV9
CDR3: ASSVGYPYNEQF

length: 15
J: TRBJ2-1
V: TRBV20-1
CDR3: CARARLSRVVYNEQF

length: 14
J: TRBJ2-3
V: TRBV4-1
CDR3: ASSPPALSALDTQY

length: 11
J: TRBJ1-5
V: TRBV5-1
CDR3: ASSLDGNQPQH

length: 16
J: TRBJ2-7
V: TRBV4-1
CDR3: ASSQDPLLAGVSYEQY

length: 14
J: TRBJ1-2
V: TRBV4-1
CDR3: ASSQPRQGSRYGYT

length: 11
J: TRBJ2-5
V: TRBV5-1
CDR3: ASSPGTVETQY

length: 12
J: TRBJ1-4
V: TRBV20-1
CDR3: SARARQGHEKLF

length: 10
J: TRBJ2-7
V: TRBV9
CDR3: ASSSDGGEQY

length: 12
J: TRBJ2-5
V: TRBV6-1
CDR3: ASMEGPIGETQY

length: 15
J: TRBJ2-5
V: TRBV2
CDR3: ASSGLAGGPYQETQY

length: 13
J: TRBJ2-7
V: TRBV13
CDR3: ASRALAGGLSEQY

length: 13
J: TRBJ2-2
V: TRBV20-1
CDR3: SASTSAQYTGELF

length: 12
J: TRBJ1-1
V: TRBV5-6
CDR3: ASSLAPWRVGAF

length: 11
J: TRBJ2-2
V: TRBV29-1
CDR3: SVGGIHTGELF

length: 12
J: TRBJ1-2
V: TRBV7-9
CDR3: ASSSRTGDYGYT

length: 10
J: TRBJ1-5
V: TRBV27
CDR3: ASGGGAQPQH

length: 11
J: TRBJ1-2
V: TRBV27
CDR3: ASRRDRFYGYT

length: 12
J: TRBJ2-7
V: TRBV7-3
CDR3: ASSPRAGAYEQY

length: 10
J: TRBJ1-2
V: TRBV29-1
CDR3: SVKGGDYGYT

length: 14
J: TRBJ2-5
V: TRBV10-3
CDR3: AISFLAGGPKETQY

length: 14
J: TRBJ2-3
V: TRBV7-3
CDR3: ASSVTGTLSTDTQY

length: 11
J: TRBJ2-1
V: TRBV5-1
CDR3: ASSSLLNNEQF

length: 14
J: TRBJ1-6
V: TRBV7-8
CDR3: ASSFPRQGTNSPLH

length: 16
J: TRBJ2-7
V: TRBV18
CDR3: ASSLIGLAGWSSYEQY

length: 14
J: TRBJ2-3
V: TRBV20-1
CDR3: SARGLAGGHRDTQY

length: 16
J: TRBJ2-5
V: TRBV5-6
CDR3: ASSNGLAGGPFQETQY

length: 13
J: TRBJ2-1
V: TRBV7-3
CDR3: ASSGWTSPYNEQF

length: 17
J: TRBJ2-6
V: TRBV7-3
CDR3: ASSRRPGALTSGANVLT

length: 12
J: TRBJ1-2
V: TRBV7-2
CDR3: ASSWGQGIRSYT